The source of this T cell receptor (beta chain) is a study of blood T cell repertoires in COVID-19. Per the original methods: Amplification from reference gene primers served as the basis for estimated nucleated cell counts. Sequencing used immunoSEQ multiplex PCR; TCRdb keeps in-frame clones, though not all of them. The V and J calls and clone size were taken over from that table, and D and trimming were inferred from the DNA. The table shows around 450,000 clones, with about 90% occurring only once. Germline V gene data show CDR1 as LGHNT and CDR2 as FRNRAP. Trimming took off 0 bases at V and 1 base at J, with 9 bases between the two ends. The CDR3 consists of 15 residues.

V and J are TRBV12-5 and TRBJ1-2, with D tentatively TRBD1 (5 bases). This clonotype was obtained from a man aged 18 to 30 who had recovered from COVID-19. Sequenced input: PBMCs or T cells enriched from blood (not recorded which). In DNA, the CDR3 is TGTGCTAGTGGTTTGGTAGACAGACTTAACTATGGCTACACCTTC. It codes for CASGLVDRLNYGYTF. Variable domain in full (rest from reference TRBV12-5 and TRBJ1-2): DARVTQTPRHKVTEMGQEVTMRCQPILGHNTVFWYRQTMMQGLELLAYFRNRAPLDDSGMPKDRFSAEMPDATLATLKIQPSEPRDSAVYFCASGLVDRLNYGYTFGSGTRLTVV.